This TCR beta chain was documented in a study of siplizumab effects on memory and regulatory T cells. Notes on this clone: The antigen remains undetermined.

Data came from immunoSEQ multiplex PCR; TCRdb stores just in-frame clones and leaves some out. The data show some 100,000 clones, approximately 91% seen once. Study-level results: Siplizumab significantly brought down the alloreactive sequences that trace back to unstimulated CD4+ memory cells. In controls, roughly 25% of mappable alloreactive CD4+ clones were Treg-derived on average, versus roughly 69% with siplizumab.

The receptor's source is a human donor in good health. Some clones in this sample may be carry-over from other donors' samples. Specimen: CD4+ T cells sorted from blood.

The CDR3 DNA sequence: TGTGCCAGCAGCTTAGTATTTCGAAGCGGGACCTACCCAGATACGCAGTATTTT. Translating it yields CASSLVFRSGTYPDTQYF. The chain employs TRBV7-6 and TRBJ2-3, with 7 bases aligning to TRBD2. V trimming: 1 base; J trimming: 4 bases; junction bases outside the gene matches: 14. This CDR3 has 18 amino acids. Germline lookup yields CDR1 SGHVS and CDR2 FNYEAQ.